A single sample is the source of the 13 T cell receptor beta chains below, sequenced in a study of metastatic and nonmetastatic thyroid tumors. TCRdb redid the clone calls on the PCR reads using MiXCR. Altogether about 40,000 clones are present, approximately 15% being singletons, with the ten largest covering roughly 9.5%. Thyroid surgery had not been preceded by any treatment in any patient. The source material was blood. Every receptor here comes from a female donor with papillary thyroid cancer or a benign thyroid nodule (not recorded which). Some clones in this sample may be carry-over from other donors' samples.

This clone was counted many times. The rearrangement joins TRBV19 to TRBJ2-5; 10 bases line up with TRBD2. The J segment lost 4 bases and the V segment lost 7 bases, leaving 15 bases of the junction unmatched. Germline assignment: CDR1 LNHDA and CDR2 SQIVND (reference sequence). The CDR3 covers 17 residues. The CDR3 DNA reads as TGTGCCAGTACTAAACCCCTTCGGGGACTAGCGCCAGAGACCCAGTACTTC. This encodes CASTKPLRGLAPETQYF.

This clone was seen a few times. At one boundary the junction diverges from the germline segment, which might be a read error. V gene TRBV6-9 combines with J gene TRBJ2-2; 9 nucleotides agree with TRBD2. This CDR3 is 18 amino acids long. The germline V gene has CDR1 MNHGY and CDR2 SVAAGI. The CDR3 here is CAISYGTSHVGSTGELFF. The CDR3 region has the DNA TGTGCCATCAGTTACGGGACTAGCCATGTCGGGAGCACCGGGGAGCTGTTTTTT.

This clone was recorded many times. The chain is built from TRBV20-1 and TRBJ2-5; 8 bases line up with TRBD2. The V gene's germline CDR1 is DFQATT and CDR2 SNEGSKA (reference sequence). The CDR3 is 13 amino acids. V shed 4 bases and J 5 bases; nucleotides not matched to a gene: 6. CDR3 sequence: CSAKISGTETQYF. CDR3 bases: TGCAGTGCTAAGATTAGCGGGACTGAGACCCAGTACTTC.

In its sample, this clone was seen many times. The chain combines TRBV3-1 with TRBJ2-3, with a weak D call TRBD1 (5 bases). This CDR3 contains 11 residues. The ends were cut back, 2 bases at V and 9 bases at J, with 6 bases in the middle. CDR1 and CDR2 (germline): LGHDT, YNNKEL (reference sequence). Written as DNA, the CDR3 is TGTGCCAGCAGCCAACGGACAACGCAGTATTTT. Translation gives CASSQRTTQYF.

Notes on this clone: Sequence at one end of the junction differs from germline and may be a read error. This chain links TRBV6-6 with TRBJ1-3; D uncertain. The length of the CDR3 is 13 residues. Germline V gene sequence: CDR1 MNHNY, CDR2 SVGAGI (reference sequence). CDR3 in DNA: TGTGCCAGCAGTTACGGCTCCGGAAACACAATATATTTT. This translates into CASSYGSGNTIYF.

This clone was recorded at least ten times. The chain combines TRBV3-1 with TRBJ1-4, with D possibly being TRBD1 (5 bases). V dropped 4 bases and J dropped 7 bases, with 10 bases sitting between them. CDR1 LGHDT and CDR2 YNNKEL come from the germline V gene (reference sequence). CDR3 size: 13 residues. For the CDR3, the DNA is TGTGCCAGCAGCCTTCTCGGGGGTGAAAAACTGTTTTTT. Its protein product is CASSLLGGEKLFF.

A few counts support this clone. The chain employs TRBV7-2 and TRBJ2-2, with 14 bases lining up with TRBD2. This CDR3 comprises 19 residues. V lost 0 bases, J lost 5 bases, and 8 bases stayed unmatched. Looked up from germline, CDR1 is SGHTA and CDR2 is FQGNSA. The CDR3 coding sequence is TGTGCCAGCAGCTTAGCCAGCGGTGGACTAGCGGGGGGTACCGGGGAGCTGTTTTTT. Its protein is CASSLASGGLAGGTGELFF.

The V call is TRBV6-1, the J call TRBJ2-1; 11 bases are shared with TRBD1. The CDR3 has 16 residues. J was trimmed by 5 bases and V by 1 base; bases with no gene match: 4. Germline CDR1 and CDR2: MNHNS and SASEGT. CDR3 nucleotides: TGTGCCAGCAGTGAAGTTTGGGACAGGGGGGACAATGAGCAGTTCTTC. Its translation is CASSEVWDRGDNEQFF.

This clone has ten or more counts. The rearrangement links TRBV7-2 to TRBJ1-1, with 7 positions matching TRBD1. The CDR3 spans 14 residues. Unmatched junction bases numbered 9, after V lost 3 bases and J lost 8 bases. Germline CDR1 reads SGHTA; CDR2 reads FQGNSA. The CDR3 here is CASSLSTGLGEAFF. The CDR3 coding sequence is TGTGCCAGCAGCTTGTCGACAGGGCTAGGGGAAGCTTTCTTT.

In this sample, this clone turned up many times. This chain uses TRBV20-1 with TRBJ1-1, with TRBD1 matching 7 bases. Germline V gene data show CDR1 as DFQATT and CDR2 as SNEGSKA (reference sequence). The CDR3 consists of 16 residues. V shed 3 bases, J shed 1 base, and the junction held 11 bases outside the gene matches. Written as DNA, the CDR3 is TGCAGTGCTAGGCTCCTACGTTGGGACAGGAACACTGAAGCTTTCTTT. Translation: CSARLLRWDRNTEAFF.

This clone appeared many times. This likely comes from a read error, as the CDR3 has no conserved phenylalanine or tryptophan at its end. It is unclear where the CDR3 begins or ends on the DNA, so no DNA is shown, and the CDR3 is as TCRdb lists it. The chain joins TRBV5-1 to TRBJ1-2; the table's TRBD1 call for D was not verified on the DNA. Germline CDR1 reads SGHRS; CDR2 reads YFSETQ. The CDR3 is 12 residues long, ends included. Here the CDR3 reads CASSLDGASLHI.

This clone was detected many times. V is TRBV2 and J is TRBJ2-1; TRBD2 matches at 9 bases. The V segment lost 4 bases and the J segment 4 bases; nucleotides outside the gene matches: 2. The CDR3 loop spans 14 amino acids. Germline-derived CDR1 and CDR2 are SNHLY and FYNNEI. CDR3 sequence reads: CASSVLAGYNEQFF. As DNA, the CDR3 is TGTGCCAGCAGTGTGCTAGCGGGGTACAATGAGCAGTTCTTC.

The V gene is TRBV5-4, the J gene TRBJ1-3; TRBD1 matches at 8 bases. Germline V CDR1 and CDR2: SGHNT, YYREEE (reference sequence). The CDR3 runs 13 residues. V lost 4 bases to trimming and J lost 9 bases; unmatched junction nucleotides: 6. This CDR3 reads CASSVDRVGTIYF. DNA for the CDR3: TGTGCCAGCAGCGTGGACAGGGTGGGCACCATATATTTT.